These 18 T cell receptor beta chains share one sample of origin, sequenced in a study of T cells after yellow fever vaccination. TCRdb ran MiXCR on the 5' RACE reads and lists one entry per CDR3 protein. The sample yields 300,000 to 400,000 distinct CDR3 sequences, about 10% seen once. This material consisted of CD4+ T cells sorted from PBMCs, taken 45 days after the yellow fever booster vaccination. The receptors here all came from a man aged 18-30 years who received the YFV17D yellow fever vaccine.

In its sample, this clonotype was seen a few times. The chain is built from TRBV7-9 and TRBJ2-7, with D maybe TRBD2 (6 bases). Germline CDR1 reads SEHNR; CDR2 reads FQNEAQ (reference sequence). This CDR3 is built from 12 residues. Trimming removed 5 bases at V and 7 bases at J, with 12 bases between. CDR3 sequence reads: CASSPMEGEQYF. CDR3 DNA: TGTGCCAGCAGCCCAATGGAGGGAGAGCAGTACTTC. Full variable domain (rest looked up from reference TRBV7-9 and TRBJ2-7): DTGVSQNPRHKITKRGQNVTFRCDPISEHNRLYWYRQTLGQGPEFLTYFQNEAQLEKSRLLSDRFSAERPKGSFSTLEIQRTEQGDSAMYLCASSPMEGEQYFGPGTRLTVT.

This clonotype turned up a few times. The CDR3 sequence: CASSPTSGENEQFF. DNA for the CDR3: TGTGCCAGCAGCCCGACTAGCGGGGAGAATGAGCAGTTCTTC. The chain employs TRBV12-3 or TRBV12-4 and TRBJ2-1; 11 nucleotides align to TRBD2. V gave up 6 bases and J gave up 7 bases; unmatched junction bases: 5. The CDR3 has 14 amino acids.

The genes are TRBV5-4 and TRBJ2-7; no clear D gene. V lost 4 bases to trimming and J lost 3 bases, with 17 bases between them. The CDR3 covers 15 residues. Germline loops: CDR1 SGHNT, CDR2 YYREEE (reference sequence). The CDR3 region has the DNA TGTGCCAGCAGCATCGACGCCCCTGGTTTCTACGAGCAGTACTTC. It is translated as CASSIDAPGFYEQYF. The variable domain in full, completed from reference TRBV5-4 and TRBJ2-7, reads ETGVTQSPTHLIKTRGQQVTLRCSSQSGHNTVSWYQQALGQGPQFIFQYYREEENGRGNFPPRFSGLQFPNYSSELNVNALELDDSALYLCASSIDAPGFYEQYFGPGTRLTVT.

This clonotype was detected many times. The V call is TRBV7-2, the J call TRBJ2-4, with 14 positions matching TRBD2. The germline V gene encodes CDR1 SGHTA and CDR2 FQGNSA. The CDR3 is 15 residues long. Trimming cost V 8 bases and J 7 bases; bases outside gene matches: 7. The CDR3 reads CASGLAGGRGNIQYF. As DNA, the CDR3 is TGTGCCAGCGGACTAGCGGGGGGCCGGGGGAACATTCAGTACTTC.

This clonotype has more than one count but fewer than ten. The CDR3 region is CSVVGVDRGAFF. CDR3 bases: TGCAGCGTTGTGGGGGTCGACAGGGGAGCTTTCTTT. The rearrangement joins TRBV29-1 to TRBJ1-1, with TRBD1 matching over 8 bases. Germline V gene data show CDR1 as SQVTM and CDR2 as ANQGSEA. This CDR3 spans 12 amino acids. After removal of 4 bases from V and 10 bases from J, the junction contained 8 bases not matched to a gene.

The chain is built from TRBV6-2 or TRBV6-3 and TRBJ2-5, with D possibly matching TRBD2 (5 bases). From germline, CDR1 is MNHEY and CDR2 SVGEGT. The CDR3 loop spans 14 amino acids. V lost 2 bases, J lost 2 bases, and 9 bases lay in between. CDR3 protein: CASSYPPGQETQYF. CDR3 DNA sequence: TGTGCCAGCAGTTACCCTCCGGGACAAGAGACCCAGTACTTC.

This clonotype was counted once. The chain combines TRBV3-1 with TRBJ1-2; D is ambiguous. The germline V gene encodes CDR1 LGHDT and CDR2 YNNKEL (reference sequence). The CDR3 has 14 residues. Trimming took off 4 bases at V and 5 bases at J, with 14 bases between the two ends. CDR3 DNA sequence: TGTGCCAGCAGCCTCCCCGGGTATGAATATGGCTACACCTTC. Its protein product is CASSLPGYEYGYTF.

This clonotype was observed a few times. J is TRBJ1-4 and V is TRBV18, with 7 nucleotides matching TRBD1. J lost 0 bases, V lost 0 bases, and 10 bases had no gene match. The CDR3 runs to 19 residues. The V gene's germline CDR1 is KGHSH and CDR2 LQKENI. The CDR3 protein is CASSPPRGTESSTNEKLFF. CDR3 bases: TGTGCCAGCTCACCACCGAGAGGGACAGAGTCTTCAACTAATGAAAAACTGTTTTTT.

This chain uses TRBV12-3 or TRBV12-4 with TRBJ2-7, with D perhaps being TRBD1 or TRBD2 (6 bases each). CDR3 length equals 15 residues. Trimming cost V 2 bases and J 4 bases, with 15 bases left between them. The CDR3 here is CASSLRGADWYEQYF. In DNA form, the CDR3 reads TGTGCCAGCAGTTTAAGGGGGGCCGATTGGTACGAGCAGTACTTC.

This clonotype was picked up many times. This rearrangement joins TRBV7-9 to TRBJ2-4; TRBD1 matches at 8 bases. Germline V gives CDR1 SEHNR, CDR2 FQNEAQ (reference sequence). The CDR3 runs to 16 residues. V lost 5 bases to trimming and J lost 0 bases; unmatched junction nucleotides: 6. The CDR3 nucleotides read TGTGCCAGCAGCCCACGACAGGGGACAGCCAAAAACATTCAGTACTTC. Its translation is CASSPRQGTAKNIQYF.

The CDR3 bases are TGCGCCAGCAGCCAAGCCCTAGCGGGGTACTCCTACGAGCAGTACTTC. Its translation is CASSQALAGYSYEQYF. This chain links TRBV4-3 with TRBJ2-7; the match to TRBD2 covers 9 bases. The CDR3 runs to 16 residues. CDR1 is LGHNA, CDR2 YSLEER, per germline. The J segment lost 0 bases and the V segment lost 1 base, leaving 4 bases of the junction unmatched.

This clonotype was observed at least ten times. The J gene is TRBJ2-5, the V gene TRBV7-2; TRBD1 matches 7 bases. Trimming took 3 bases from V and 5 from J; bases not matched to a gene: 6. The CDR3 totals 14 residues. The germline CDR1 and CDR2 sequences are SGHTA and FQGNSA. CDR3 DNA: TGTGCCAGCAGCTTTAACAGGGGAGTGGAGACCCAGTACTTC. This encodes CASSFNRGVETQYF.

The chain uses TRBV4-1 and TRBJ1-2; D perhaps matches TRBD1 (5 bases). Looked up from germline, CDR1 is MGHRA and CDR2 is YSYEKL. This CDR3 has 15 residues. The V and J ends lost 4 bases and 4 bases respectively, with 16 bases between them. The CDR3 nucleotides are TGCGCCAGCAGCCCTACCCCAGGGTCTCCCTATGGCTACACCTTC. This gives the protein CASSPTPGSPYGYTF.

This clonotype has only a few counts. The gene calls are TRBV20-1 and TRBJ2-7; TRBD1 might be the D (6 bases). Trimming pared 5 bases from V and 1 base from J, leaving 15 bases between. CDR1 and CDR2 (germline): DFQATT, SNEGSKA (reference sequence). CDR3 length equals 14 residues. The CDR3 DNA sequence: TGCAGTGCTGGCAGCATACAGGGATCCTACGAGCAGTACTTC. It codes for CSAGSIQGSYEQYF.

V and J are TRBV11-2 and TRBJ1-5; perhaps TRBD1 as D (5 bases). Trimming shortened V by 5 bases and J by 2 bases, and 16 bases separated the two germline ends. The germline V gene encodes CDR1 SGHAT and CDR2 FQNNGV. This CDR3 contains 16 residues. The CDR3: CASSGGTTSGNQPQHF. The DNA for the CDR3 is TGTGCCAGCAGCGGGGGGACTACTTCGGGCAATCAGCCCCAGCATTTT.

The genes are TRBV6-2 or TRBV6-3 and TRBJ2-1, with 8 bases lining up with TRBD2. V was clipped by 6 bases and J by 7 bases; unmatched bases: 11. CDR1 and CDR2 (germline): MNHEY, SVGEGT. The CDR3 runs to 15 residues. CDR3 DNA: TGTGCCAGCAGAGCCGGGGGGGCCGGTGGGAATGAGCAGTTCTTC. Protein sequence: CASRAGGAGGNEQFF.

The chain has TRBV7-9 and TRBJ1-4; the match to TRBD1 covers 8 bases. The trim removed 4 bases at V and 7 bases at J, leaving 8 bases unmatched. In germline, CDR1 is SEHNR, CDR2 FQNEAQ (reference sequence). The CDR3 consists of 15 residues. The CDR3 is CASSSGGRGGEKLFF. The CDR3 DNA follows: TGTGCCAGCAGCTCAGGGGGCAGGGGAGGTGAAAAACTGTTTTTT.

This rearrangement joins TRBV6-6 to TRBJ1-5; 10 bases are shared with TRBD1. Trimming at V came to 6 bases and at J to 0 bases, leaving 11 bases not matched to a gene. The CDR3 consists of 18 residues. The germline CDR1 and CDR2 sequences are MNHNY and SVGAGI (reference sequence). The CDR3 sequence: CASSHPRDRGYSNQPQHF. The CDR3 DNA is TGTGCCAGCAGCCATCCCCGGGACAGGGGATATAGCAATCAGCCCCAGCATTTT.